These T cell receptor beta chains were read from a single sample in a study of T cell repertoires in cytomegalovirus infection. From the reads, TCRdb called clonotypes with MiXCR, one entry per CDR3 protein. The sample lists 630,000 or so distinct CDR3 sequences, 24% seen once, with 7.5% to 9% in the top ten. The sample consisted of CD8+ T cells from PBMCs. Receptors were obtained from a human donor in good health (CMV status not recorded). Some clones in this sample may be carry-over from other donors' samples. CDR3s include the opening cysteine and the closing phenylalanine or tryptophan. Fields, in order: D gene, J gene, V gene, clone size, CDR3 DNA, CDR3 protein. D genes are given only for firm matches. Size tells how often a clone was seen (once, few, many) or the class of an expanded clone, and some rows leave it out.

TRBD1 | TRBJ2-3 | TRBV7-4 | NA | TGTGCCAGCAGCCAGATCGCCGGGACAGGGAACGCGGGGCTAACAGATACGCAGTATTTT | CASSQIAGTGNAGLTDTQYF
NA | TRBJ1-4 | TRBV12-5 | few | TGTGCTAGTGGTTTGAACAGGGTACTGTTTTTT | CASGLNRVLFF
NA | TRBJ1-2 | TRBV10-2 | NA | TGCGCCAGCCAAGGGCCGGATGGCTACACCTTC | CASQGPDGYTF
NA | TRBJ1-6 | TRBV15 | NA | TGTGCCACCAGCAGAGATCGTCCGGGAAAGTATAATTCACCCCTCCACTTT | CATSRDRPGKYNSPLHF
NA | TRBJ1-2 | TRBV6-1 | few | TGTGCCAGCAGAACAGGGAGTCGGGCAGCTAACTATGGCTACACCTTC | CASRTGSRAANYGYTF
NA | TRBJ1-2 | TRBV27 | NA | TGTGCCAGCAGTCCCCTCCGCCGAGATGGCTACACCTTC | CASSPLRRDGYTF
NA | TRBJ1-1 | TRBV7-2 | NA | TGTGCCAGCAGCACCCGGACGGTCCATACTGGGACTGAAGCTTTCTTT | CASSTRTVHTGTEAFF
NA | TRBJ2-5 | TRBV7-9 | few | TGTGCCAGCAGCTGGCAAGCGAGACTCCTAACTTCGTACCAAGAGACCCAGTACTTC | CASSWQARLLTSYQETQYF
NA | TRBJ1-1 | TRBV4-3 | few | TGCGCCAGCAGCCAAGGGCTGGGCGGCACTGAAGCTTTCTTT | CASSQGLGGTEAFF
NA | TRBJ2-1 | TRBV29-1 | few | TGCAGCGCCCCGTCGGGGGGCGTGGAGCAGTTCTTC | CSAPSGGVEQFF
NA | TRBJ1-2 | TRBV7-8 | many | TGTGCCAGCAGTCCAGGATGGCAGACCAACTATGGCTACACCTTC | CASSPGWQTNYGYTF
NA | TRBJ2-4 | TRBV28 | few | TGTGCCAGCAGTGGCCGGGGGAGCAGGGGGGTTCAGTACTTC | CASSGRGSRGVQYF
NA | TRBJ2-4 | TRBV7-2 | many | TGTGCCAGCAGCTTAGCTGCGGGGCCCTTAGCCAAAAACATTCAGTACTTC | CASSLAAGPLAKNIQYF
TRBD1 | TRBJ1-1 | TRBV7-2 | many | TGTGCCAGCAGCTCCTCCTGGACAGGGAACACTGAAGCTTTCTTT | CASSSSWTGNTEAFF
NA | TRBJ1-2 | TRBV12-3/TRBV12-4 | few | TGTGCCAGCAGTGATCCAGGCAACTATGGCTACACCTTC | CASSDPGNYGYTF
NA | TRBJ2-2 | TRBV5-6 | NA | TGTGCCAGCAGCTTGTGGTACAGAACGAACACCGGGGAGCTGTTTTTT | CASSLWYRTNTGELFF
TRBD2 | TRBJ2-3 | TRBV19 | NA | TGTGCCAGTAGTATAGATGTGTCTAGCGGGGGTTATACGCAGTATTTT | CASSIDVSSGGYTQYF
TRBD2 | TRBJ2-2 | TRBV10-3 | few | TGTGCCATCAGTGGGTCCAGGGACCGAGCGGGAGCCGGGGAGCTGTTTTTT | CAISGSRDRAGAGELFF
NA | TRBJ2-6 | TRBV6-6 | few | TGTGCCAGCAGCGCGGGACGCCCAGACCTTACTTTC | CASSAGRPDLTF
NA | TRBJ1-2 | TRBV7-8 | many | TGTGCCAGCAGCTTAGCGGACAGTAACTATGGCTACACCTTC | CASSLADSNYGYTF
NA | TRBJ1-5 | TRBV6-1 | NA | TGTGCCAGCAGCCCTTGGGGGGGGCCGGCTCAGCCCCAGCATTTT | CASSPWGGPAQPQHF
NA | TRBJ2-3 | TRBV20-1 | NA | TGCAGTGCTAGAAGTCCCCCGGCAGGGTCTGGGACAGATACGCAGTATTTT | CSARSPPAGSGTDTQYF
NA | TRBJ1-1 | TRBV29-1 | few | TGCAGCGTTGACGAAGGGGACAACACTGAAGCTTTCTTT | CSVDEGDNTEAFF
TRBD1 | TRBJ2-1 | TRBV20-1 | few | TGCAGTGCTCACCTGACAGGGAATGGGGCCTACAATGAGCAGTTCTTC | CSAHLTGNGAYNEQFF
TRBD1 | TRBJ2-7 | TRBV7-9 | many | TGTGCCAGCAGCGCCGGACAGGTTTACTACGAGCAGTACTTC | CASSAGQVYYEQYF
NA | TRBJ1-1 | TRBV6-5 | NA | TGTGCCAACAGTTACTCTGGTGGGGCCGGGCTGAACACTGAAGCTTTCTTT | CANSYSGGAGLNTEAFF
NA | TRBJ2-1 | TRBV28 | few | TGTGCCAGCAGGCCCGGACCGGGTCCTACCAACAATGAGCAGTTCTTC | CASRPGPGPTNNEQFF
NA | TRBJ2-1 | TRBV20-1 | NA | TGCAGTGCCAGGGACCCCTTTACCCACAATGAGCAGTTCTTC | CSARDPFTHNEQFF
NA | TRBJ2-1 | TRBV7-6 | NA | TGTGCCAGCAGCCCGGAAATGGGCAACTCCTACAATGAGCAGTTCTTC | CASSPEMGNSYNEQFF
NA | TRBJ2-1 | TRBV5-8 | NA | TGTGCCAGCAGCCAAGGGGGATGGTACAATGAGCAGTTCTTC | CASSQGGWYNEQFF
NA | TRBJ1-4 | TRBV10-3 | many | TGTGCCATCAACAGGGCAACTAATGAAAAACTGTTTTTT | CAINRATNEKLFF
NA | TRBJ2-4 | TRBV6-2/TRBV6-3 | few | TGTGCCAGCAGTTACTCAGGGGGGGCGGCCAAAAACATTCAGTACTTC | CASSYSGGAAKNIQYF
NA | TRBJ1-1 | TRBV19 | few | TGTGCCAGTAGTCCGAGAGGGGAGAGGACTGAAGCTTTCTTT | CASSPRGERTEAFF
TRBD1 | TRBJ1-1 | TRBV4-3 | few | TGCGCCAGCAGCCAAGAAGGAGCAGGGGGAGTCACTGAAGCTTTCTTT | CASSQEGAGGVTEAFF
NA | TRBJ2-3 | TRBV27 | many | TGTGCCAGCAGTTTGGCGACAGGTTCCACAGATACGCAGTATTTT | CASSLATGSTDTQYF
TRBD2 | TRBJ2-1 | TRBV7-6 | many | TGTGCCAGCAGCTTAGGGGGACTAGCCAATGAGCAGTTCTTC | CASSLGGLANEQFF
TRBD1 | TRBJ1-5 | TRBV29-1 | NA | TGCAGCGTTTCCGACAGGGGGGAGGTCAATCAGCCCCAGCATTTT | CSVSDRGEVNQPQHF
NA | TRBJ2-7 | TRBV6-2/TRBV6-3 | few | TGTGCCAGCACGCTTGGGCAGTTAAACCACGAGCAGTACTTC | CASTLGQLNHEQYF
NA | TRBJ2-3 | TRBV2 | few | TGTGCCAGCAGTGAAGGGACCGCGGATTACACAGATACGCAGTATTTT | CASSEGTADYTDTQYF
NA | TRBJ2-7 | TRBV7-6 | NA | TGTGCCAGCAGCCCCGGGGGGGAGACAGGGGAACCGACCTACAAGCAGTACTTC | CASSPGGETGEPTYKQYF
TRBD1 | TRBJ2-6 | TRBV7-9 | many | TGTGCCAGCAGCTCCTCCTGGGGGACAGGGACCTCTGGGGCCAACGTCCTGACTTTC | CASSSSWGTGTSGANVLTF
TRBD1 | TRBJ1-4 | TRBV5-5 | few | TGTGCCAGCAGACCGGGACAGGGGACGCCAGCCGCAACTAATGAAAAACTGTTTTTT | CASRPGQGTPAATNEKLFF
TRBD1 | TRBJ1-2 | TRBV7-9 | NA | TGTGCCAGCAGCCAAGGGGACAGGGTTGACTATGGCTACACCTTC | CASSQGDRVDYGYTF
NA | TRBJ1-2 | TRBV7-2 | many | TGTGCCAGCAGTGAGGCAGGGCCTGGCTACACCTTC | CASSEAGPGYTF
TRBD1 | TRBJ2-1 | TRBV27 | few | TGTGCCAGCAGCCGACCCCCCCGGGACAGGGTAGGCAATGAGCAGTTCTTC | CASSRPPRDRVGNEQFF